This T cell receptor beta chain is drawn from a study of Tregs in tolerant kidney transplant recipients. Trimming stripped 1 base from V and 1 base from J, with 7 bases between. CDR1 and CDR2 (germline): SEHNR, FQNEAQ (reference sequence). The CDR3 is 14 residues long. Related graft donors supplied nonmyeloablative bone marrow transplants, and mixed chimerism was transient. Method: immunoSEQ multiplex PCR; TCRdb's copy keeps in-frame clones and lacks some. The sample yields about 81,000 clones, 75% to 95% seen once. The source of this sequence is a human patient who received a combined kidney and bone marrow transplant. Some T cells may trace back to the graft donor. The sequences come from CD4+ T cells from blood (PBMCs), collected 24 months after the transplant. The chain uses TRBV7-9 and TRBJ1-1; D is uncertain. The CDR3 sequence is CASSLGPSNTEAFF. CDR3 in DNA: TGTGCCAGCAGCTTAGGTCCGTCGAACACTGAAGCTTTCTTT.